This paragraph covers one T cell receptor (beta chain) sequence. The data were taken from a study of blood T cell repertoires in COVID-19. Whole-study context: Italy, Spain and the United States were the sources of the convalescent and acute COVID-19 samples. T cells, B-cell-depleted T cells, or PBMCs supplied cDNA or gDNA.

Germline CDR1 and CDR2: ENHRY and SYGVKD. This CDR3 region has 14 residues. The V and J ends lost 8 bases and 1 base respectively, with 14 bases between them. Per the authors' pipeline: Estimation of nucleated cell counts was performed using reference gene primer amplification. Assay used: immunoSEQ multiplex PCR; TCRdb lists only in-frame clones, some missing. V, J and clone size are those of that table, while D and trimming were read from the DNA. The sample has 100,000 to 150,000 clones, 85% seen once. Sequencing was done on a sample of peripheral blood. J is TRBJ1-1 and V is TRBV10-3; D uncertain. This TCR was recovered from a woman of 80 years or more with acute or convalescent COVID-19. This chain's CDR3 is CAIALGSENTEAFF. The CDR3 coding sequence is TGTGCCATCGCCTTGGGCTCAGAGAACACTGAAGCTTTCTTT.